These 19 T cell receptor beta chains were sequenced from one sample in a study of cytomegalovirus exposure and HLA in healthy donors (dated by TCRdb to about 2017). Receptor amplification or capture employed the immunoSEQ multiplex PCR assay. TCRdb took this table from immuneACCESS and kept in-frame rearrangements with V and J called. Such tables lack part of the clones; where checked against another copy, unresolved V genes explain under half of the gap, and the rest is unexplained. This sample holds fewer than 120,000 clones; more than 75% were observed only once. The top ten clones comprise roughly 1.4% of the sample. Sequencing was done on a sample of PBMCs. Receptors originate from a woman in her 30s in good health and CMV-seropositive.

CDR3 nucleotide sequence: TGTGCCAGCAGCTTGTGGGCCAGTGGCTACACCTTC. This sequence encodes CASSLWASGYTF. This chain joins TRBV5-4 and TRBJ1-2; D not certain. Trimming took 1 base from V and 7 from J, leaving 8 bases between them. The CDR3 spans 12 residues. Germline assignment: CDR1 SGHNT and CDR2 YYREEE (reference sequence).

The CDR3 sequence: CASSYGTDPNYGYTF. The CDR3, as DNA: TGTGCCAGCAGTTACGGGACAGATCCTAACTATGGCTACACCTTC. V gene TRBV6-6 combines with J gene TRBJ1-2; 7 bases are shared with TRBD1. The germline CDR1 and CDR2 sequences are MNHNY and SVGAGI (reference sequence). The trim removed 2 bases at V and 0 bases at J, leaving 3 bases unmatched. This CDR3 is 15 amino acids long.

The chain carries TRBV6-5 and TRBJ1-1, with 7 positions matching TRBD1. The CDR3 has 14 amino acids. J lost 5 bases, V lost 5 bases, and 8 bases had no gene match. Germline CDR1 and CDR2: MNHEY and SVGAGI. CDR3 coding DNA: TGTGCCAGCAGTCAGATCAGGGGGGCTACTGAAGCTTTCTTT. As protein: CASSQIRGATEAFF.

This CDR3 reads CASSLSGAGGLSQPQHF. In nucleotides, the CDR3 is TGTGCCAGCAGTTTATCGGGGGCAGGGGGCCTGTCTCAGCCCCAGCATTTT. This chain connects TRBV27 to TRBJ1-5; TRBD1 matches at 8 bases. Germline trimming cut 0 bases from V and 6 bases from J; bases unmatched to any gene: 10. Germline V gives CDR1 MNHEY, CDR2 SMNVEV (reference sequence). The CDR3 spans 17 residues.

The V gene is TRBV7-9, the J gene TRBJ1-2, with D tentatively TRBD1 (5 bases). Germline-derived CDR1 and CDR2 are SEHNR and FQNEAQ (reference sequence). This CDR3 region has 13 residues. The V end lost 1 base, the J end lost 8 bases, and 11 bases lay between the germline ends. DNA of the CDR3: TGTGCCAGCAGCTTAGGTCAGGGTACGGGCTACACCTTC. Its protein is CASSLGQGTGYTF. Using reference TRBV7-9 and TRBJ1-2 for the parts outside the CDR3, the full variable domain is DTGVSQNPRHKITKRGQNVTFRCDPISEHNRLYWYRQTLGQGPEFLTYFQNEAQLEKSRLLSDRFSAERPKGSFSTLEIQRTEQGDSAMYLCASSLGQGTGYTFGSGTRLTVV.

V gene TRBV5-1 combines with J gene TRBJ1-2; 12 bases map to TRBD1. This CDR3 is built from 14 residues. The J segment lost 8 bases and the V segment lost 2 bases, leaving 4 bases of the junction unmatched. Looked up from germline, CDR1 is SGHRS and CDR2 is YFSETQ. CDR3 residues: CASSFRDRGLGYTF. In DNA form, the CDR3 reads TGCGCCAGCAGCTTCCGGGACAGGGGGCTAGGCTACACCTTC. The whole variable domain, filled in from reference TRBV5-1 and TRBJ1-2, reads KAGVTQTPRYLIKTRGQQVTLSCSPISGHRSVSWYQQTPGQGLQFLFEYFSETQRNKGNFPGRFSGRQFSNSRSEMNVSTLELGDSALYLCASSFRDRGLGYTFGSGTRLTVV.

The rearrangement uses TRBV5-1 and TRBJ1-4, with D possibly matching TRBD1 (5 bases). CDR1 is SGHRS and CDR2 is YFSETQ in the germline V gene. V lost 0 bases to trimming and J lost 4 bases, with 10 bases between them. The CDR3 loop spans 15 amino acids. The CDR3 bases are TGCGCCAGCAGCTTGGGCGGGACGGGTAATGAAAAACTGTTTTTT. The encoded protein is CASSLGGTGNEKLFF.

The chain recombines TRBV18 with TRBJ2-6; D is uncertain. V dropped 4 bases and J dropped 0 bases, with 10 bases sitting between them. The CDR3 covers 16 residues. The germline CDR1 and CDR2 sequences are KGHSH and LQKENI. The CDR3 sequence is CASSLAGNSGANVLTF. The CDR3 DNA reads as TGTGCCAGCTCACTTGCAGGTAACTCTGGGGCCAACGTCCTGACTTTC.

The chain joins TRBV4-2 to TRBJ2-7; no clear D gene. CDR1 is LGHNA, CDR2 YNFKEQ, per germline. Trimming took 0 bases from V and 2 from J, leaving 5 bases between them. This CDR3 is built from 13 residues. DNA for the CDR3: TGTGCCAGCAGCCAAGACTCCGCCTACGAGCAGTACTTC. This sequence encodes CASSQDSAYEQYF.

J is TRBJ2-7 and V is TRBV19, with D possibly being TRBD1 (6 bases). CDR1 and CDR2 from the germline V gene are LNHDA and SQIVND (reference sequence). V was pared by 5 bases and J by 0 bases, with 14 bases between. The CDR3 is made up of 15 amino acids. CDR3 nucleotide sequence: TGTGCCAGTAGTGCCGCCCAGGGGAGCTCCTACGAGCAGTACTTC. This codes for CASSAAQGSSYEQYF.

The chain combines TRBV18 with TRBJ1-1, with D hard to call. Germline lookup yields CDR1 KGHSH and CDR2 LQKENI. The CDR3 runs 13 residues. The V gene lost 5 bases and the J gene lost 1 base, with 8 bases spanning the gap. CDR3 sequence: CASSSIPNTEAFF. CDR3 DNA: TGTGCCAGCTCATCTATTCCGAACACTGAAGCTTTCTTT.

This chain connects TRBV30 to TRBJ1-6; D gene unclear. CDR1 and CDR2 from the germline V gene are GTSNPN and SVGIG (reference sequence). The CDR3 loop spans 16 amino acids. The V and J ends lost 4 bases and 0 bases respectively, with 13 bases between them. CDR3 nucleotide sequence: TGTGCCTGGACAGGATTTGCTTCCTCCTATAATTCACCCCTCCACTTT. This encodes CAWTGFASSYNSPLHF. The complete variable domain, with remaining parts taken from reference TRBV30 and TRBJ1-6, reads SQTIHQWPATLVQPVGSPLSLECTVEGTSNPNLYWYRQAAGRGLQLLFYSVGIGQISSEVPQNLSASRPQDRQFILSSKKLLLSDSGFYLCAWTGFASSYNSPLHFGNGTRLTVT.

The chain carries TRBV5-1 and TRBJ2-3; TRBD2 matches at 7 bases. CDR3 length: 15 residues. J was trimmed by 2 bases and V by 0 bases; bases with no gene match: 3. In germline, CDR1 is SGHRS, CDR2 YFSETQ. The CDR3 nucleotides read TGCGCCAGCAGCTTGGTGGGAGGGATCACAGATACGCAGTATTTT. It specifies CASSLVGGITDTQYF.

The chain employs TRBV18 and TRBJ2-7; maybe TRBD1 (5 bases). Trimming left V 6 bases short and J 0 bases short, with 9 bases between. CDR3 length: 13 residues. The V gene's germline CDR1 is KGHSH and CDR2 LQKENI. CDR3 amino acids: CASSGQLSYEQYF. The CDR3 nucleotides read TGTGCCAGCTCGGGGCAGCTCTCCTACGAGCAGTACTTC.

This rearrangement joins TRBV6-5 to TRBJ1-1, with 10 bases matching TRBD1. V was pared by 6 bases and J by 5 bases, with 6 bases of the junction left unmatched. The CDR3 runs 14 residues. Germline values: CDR1 MNHEY, CDR2 SVGAGI. The CDR3 nucleotides are TGTGCCAGCAGATTGACAGGGGGCCGTACTGAAGCTTTCTTT. Amino acid sequence: CASRLTGGRTEAFF.

The chain uses TRBV9 and TRBJ1-6, with a weak D call TRBD1 (6 bases). V was clipped by 2 bases and J by 6 bases, with 12 bases between them. CDR3 length equals 15 residues. Per the germline V gene, CDR1 is SGDLS and CDR2 is YYNGEE. Written as DNA, the CDR3 is TGTGCCAGCAGCGTTACAGGGTTTCGTAATTCACCCCTCCACTTT. This translates into CASSVTGFRNSPLHF. The whole variable domain, remainder taken from reference TRBV9 and TRBJ1-6, is DSGVTQTPKHLITATGQRVTLRCSPRSGDLSVYWYQQSLDQGLQFLIQYYNGEERAKGNILERFSAQQFPDLHSELNLSSLELGDSALYFCASSVTGFRNSPLHFGNGTRLTVT.

The rearrangement uses TRBV2 and TRBJ2-1; D may be TRBD2 (6 bases). Germline V gives CDR1 SNHLY, CDR2 FYNNEI. This CDR3 region has 15 residues. V lost 6 bases, J lost 0 bases, and 12 bases lay in between. This CDR3 reads CASSGGKSSYNEQFF. In DNA form, the CDR3 reads TGTGCCAGCAGCGGCGGGAAGAGCTCCTACAATGAGCAGTTCTTC.

This clone was seen just once. This chain connects TRBV19 to TRBJ1-2, with D unresolved. Germline-derived CDR1 and CDR2 are LNHDA and SQIVND (reference sequence). CDR3 length equals 11 residues. Between the trimmed V and J ends, which lost 8 bases and 5 bases, there was a span of 9 bases. The CDR3 DNA sequence: TGTGCCAGTGCGGACTTTTATGGCTACACCTTC. Translation: CASADFYGYTF.

The chain uses TRBV30 and TRBJ1-2, with 7 bases lining up with TRBD1. V shed 0 bases, J shed 8 bases, and the junction held 6 bases outside the gene matches. CDR3 length: 13 amino acids. CDR1 and CDR2 (germline): GTSNPN, SVGIG (reference sequence). CDR3 sequence (DNA): TGTGCCTGGAGTGTAGGGACAGATAGCGGCTACACCTTC. The encoded protein is CAWSVGTDSGYTF.